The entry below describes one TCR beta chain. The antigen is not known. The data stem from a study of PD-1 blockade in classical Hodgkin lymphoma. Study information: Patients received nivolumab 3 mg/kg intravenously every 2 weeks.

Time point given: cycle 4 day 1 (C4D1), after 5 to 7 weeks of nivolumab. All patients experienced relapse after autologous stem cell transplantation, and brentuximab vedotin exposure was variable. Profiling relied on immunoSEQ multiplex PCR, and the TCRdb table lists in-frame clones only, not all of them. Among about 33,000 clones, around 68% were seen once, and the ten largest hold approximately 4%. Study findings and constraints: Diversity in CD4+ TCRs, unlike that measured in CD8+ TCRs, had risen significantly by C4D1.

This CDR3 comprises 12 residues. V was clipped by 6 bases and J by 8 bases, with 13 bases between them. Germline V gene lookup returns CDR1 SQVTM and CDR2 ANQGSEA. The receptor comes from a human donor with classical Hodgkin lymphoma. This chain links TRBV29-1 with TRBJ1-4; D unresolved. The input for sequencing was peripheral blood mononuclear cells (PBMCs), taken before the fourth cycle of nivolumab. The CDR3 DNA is TGCAGCGTAAACCACGAGGGCGAAAAACTGTTTTTT. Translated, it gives CSVNHEGEKLFF.